This T cell receptor (beta chain) was identified during a study of cytomegalovirus exposure and HLA in healthy donors. From germline, CDR1 is MDHEN and CDR2 SYDVKM. The CDR3 is 14 residues long. V was shortened by 5 bases and J by 12 bases, with 22 bases between the two germline ends. Primers included in the PCR were 60 Vbeta and 13 Jbeta primers. Clones were read by immunoSEQ multiplex PCR, and TCRdb kept only the in-frame ones, dropping some. This table has roughly 67,000 clones, 80% to 90% appearing once. This TCR was recovered from a woman in her twenties or thirties in good health and CMV-seronegative. Material for sequencing was PBMCs. V usage is TRBV28 and J usage is TRBJ1-1; a possible D gene is TRBD1 (5 bases). CDR3 loop: CASSPGGGGKGTFF. The CDR3 region has the DNA TGTGCCAGCAGTCCCGGTGGGGGGGGAAAGGGGACTTTCTTT.